This T cell receptor beta chain is from a study of cytomegalovirus exposure and HLA in healthy donors. Sequencing was performed with immunoSEQ multiplex PCR; in TCRdb, only in-frame clones are kept and a portion is missing. This sample yields a few hundred thousand clones, of which about nine tenths are seen a single time; approximately 0.84% belongs to the top ten. As for this clone: As yet, its antigen is unknown.

Findings and caveats of the study: In vitro confirmation showed three CMV-associated chains to be CMV antigen specific. Among TCR beta chains, those listed as cytomegalovirus-associated numbered over 150.

Sequencing used PBMCs. This TCR derives from a young woman in good health and CMV-seronegative.

DNA of the CDR3: TGTGCCAGCAGCTTAGATCGGTCTCGAGCCCAGTACTTC. Its protein is CASSLDRSRAQYF. The rearrangement uses TRBV7-7 and TRBJ2-5; unclear D gene. The germline V gene has CDR1 SSHAT and CDR2 FNYEAQ (reference sequence). The CDR3 totals 13 residues. The V and J ends lost 1 base and 9 bases respectively, with 12 bases between them.